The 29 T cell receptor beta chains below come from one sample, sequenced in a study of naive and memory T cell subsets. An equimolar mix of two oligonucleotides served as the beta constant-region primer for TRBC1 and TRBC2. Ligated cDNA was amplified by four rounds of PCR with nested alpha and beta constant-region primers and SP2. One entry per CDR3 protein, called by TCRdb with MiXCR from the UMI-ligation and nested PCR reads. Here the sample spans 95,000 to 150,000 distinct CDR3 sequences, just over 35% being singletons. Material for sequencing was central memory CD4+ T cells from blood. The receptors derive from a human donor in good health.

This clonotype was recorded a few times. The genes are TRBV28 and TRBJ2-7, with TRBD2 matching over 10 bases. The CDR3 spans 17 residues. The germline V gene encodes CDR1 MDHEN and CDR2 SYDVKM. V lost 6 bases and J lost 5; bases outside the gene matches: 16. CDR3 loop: CASRSSGPGLAFHEQYF. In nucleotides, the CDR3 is TGTGCCAGCAGATCCAGTGGGCCGGGACTAGCGTTCCACGAGCAGTACTTC.

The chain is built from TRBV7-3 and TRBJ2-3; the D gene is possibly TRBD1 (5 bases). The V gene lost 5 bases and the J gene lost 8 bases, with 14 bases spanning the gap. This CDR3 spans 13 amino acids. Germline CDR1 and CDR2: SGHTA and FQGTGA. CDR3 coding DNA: TGTGCCAGCAGCCTGTCGGCTCAGGGTACGCAGTATTTT. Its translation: CASSLSAQGTQYF.

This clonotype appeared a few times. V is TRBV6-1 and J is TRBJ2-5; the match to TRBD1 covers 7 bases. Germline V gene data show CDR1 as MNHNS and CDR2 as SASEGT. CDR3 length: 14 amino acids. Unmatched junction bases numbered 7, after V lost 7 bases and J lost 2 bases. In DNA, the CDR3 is TGTGCCAGCACTCCGACAGGGAAACAAGAGACCCAGTACTTC. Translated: CASTPTGKQETQYF.

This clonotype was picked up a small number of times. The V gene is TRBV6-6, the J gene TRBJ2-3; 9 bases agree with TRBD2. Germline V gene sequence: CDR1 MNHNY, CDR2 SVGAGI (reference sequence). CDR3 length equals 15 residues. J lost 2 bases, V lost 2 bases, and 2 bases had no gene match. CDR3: CASSYAGGNTDTQYF. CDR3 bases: TGTGCCAGCAGTTACGCGGGAGGGAACACAGATACGCAGTATTTT.

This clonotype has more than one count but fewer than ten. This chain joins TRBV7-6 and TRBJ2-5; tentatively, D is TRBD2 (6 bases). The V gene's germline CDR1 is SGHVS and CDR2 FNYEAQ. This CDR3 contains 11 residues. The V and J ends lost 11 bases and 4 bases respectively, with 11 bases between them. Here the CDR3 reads CASGDRETQYF. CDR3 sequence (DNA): TGTGCCTCGGGGGACCGAGAGACCCAGTACTTC.

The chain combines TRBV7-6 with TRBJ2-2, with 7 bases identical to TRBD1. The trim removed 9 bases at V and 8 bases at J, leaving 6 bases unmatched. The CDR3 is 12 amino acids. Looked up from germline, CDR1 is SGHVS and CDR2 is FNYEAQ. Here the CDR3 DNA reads TGTGCCAGTAGACAGGGAAGTGGGGAGCTGTTTTTT. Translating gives CASRQGSGELFF.

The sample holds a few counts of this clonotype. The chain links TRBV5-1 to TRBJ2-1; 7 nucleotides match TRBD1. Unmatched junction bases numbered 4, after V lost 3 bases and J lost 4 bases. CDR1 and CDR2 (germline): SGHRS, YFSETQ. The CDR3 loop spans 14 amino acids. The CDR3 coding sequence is TGCGCCAGCAGCTGGGACAGCGTATACAATGAGCAGTTCTTC. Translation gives CASSWDSVYNEQFF.

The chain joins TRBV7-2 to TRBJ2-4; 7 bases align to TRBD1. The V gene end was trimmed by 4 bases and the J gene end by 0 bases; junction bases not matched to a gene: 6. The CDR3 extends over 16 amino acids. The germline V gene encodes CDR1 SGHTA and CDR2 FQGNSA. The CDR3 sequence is CASSSLQGLAKNIQYF. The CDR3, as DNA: TGTGCCAGCAGCTCCTTACAGGGGTTAGCCAAAAACATTCAGTACTTC.

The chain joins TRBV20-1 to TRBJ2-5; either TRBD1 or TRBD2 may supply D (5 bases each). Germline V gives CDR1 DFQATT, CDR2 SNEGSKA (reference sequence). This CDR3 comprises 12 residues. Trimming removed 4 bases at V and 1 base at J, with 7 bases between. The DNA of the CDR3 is TGCAGTGCTATGGGACGCCAAGAGACCCAGTACTTC. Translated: CSAMGRQETQYF.

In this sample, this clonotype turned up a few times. CDR3 coding DNA: TGTGCCAGCAGCGCGCAGAACGCGGGGCACACAGATACGCAGTATTTT. Translated, it gives CASSAQNAGHTDTQYF. The chain links TRBV7-8 to TRBJ2-3; weak D call: TRBD2 (6 bases). CDR1 is SGHVS and CDR2 is FQNEAQ in the germline V gene. The CDR3 is 16 amino acids. V shed 5 bases and J shed 2 bases, with 17 bases lying between them.

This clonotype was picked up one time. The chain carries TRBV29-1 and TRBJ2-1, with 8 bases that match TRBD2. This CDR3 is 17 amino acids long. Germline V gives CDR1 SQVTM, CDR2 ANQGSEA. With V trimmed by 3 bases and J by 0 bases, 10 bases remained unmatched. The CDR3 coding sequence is TGCAGCGTTGACCGGGGGGGAGGGGGACGCTCCTACAATGAGCAGTTCTTC. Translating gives CSVDRGGGGRSYNEQFF.

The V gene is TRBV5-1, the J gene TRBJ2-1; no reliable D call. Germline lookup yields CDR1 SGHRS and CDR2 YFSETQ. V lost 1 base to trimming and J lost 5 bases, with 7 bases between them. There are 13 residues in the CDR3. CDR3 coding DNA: TGCGCCAGCAGCTTGACAGCCGACAATGAGCAGTTCTTC. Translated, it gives CASSLTADNEQFF.

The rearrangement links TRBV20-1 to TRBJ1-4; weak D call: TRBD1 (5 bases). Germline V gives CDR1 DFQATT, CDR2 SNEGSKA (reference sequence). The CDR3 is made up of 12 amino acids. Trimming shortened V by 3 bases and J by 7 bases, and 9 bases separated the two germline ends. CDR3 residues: CSARGQGEKLFF. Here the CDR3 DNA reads TGCAGTGCTAGGGGCCAGGGTGAAAAACTGTTTTTT.

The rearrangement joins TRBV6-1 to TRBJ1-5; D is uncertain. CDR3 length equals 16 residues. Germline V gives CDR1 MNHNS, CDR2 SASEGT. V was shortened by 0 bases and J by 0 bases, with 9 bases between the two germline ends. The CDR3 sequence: CASSEALVGSNQPQHF. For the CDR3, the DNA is TGTGCCAGCAGTGAAGCGCTTGTGGGTAGCAATCAGCCCCAGCATTTT.

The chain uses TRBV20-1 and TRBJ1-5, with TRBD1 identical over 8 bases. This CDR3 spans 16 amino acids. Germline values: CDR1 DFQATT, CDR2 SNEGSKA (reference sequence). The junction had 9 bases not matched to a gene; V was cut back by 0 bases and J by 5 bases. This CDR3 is CSAREYARGLDQPQHF. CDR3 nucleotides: TGCAGTGCTAGAGAGTACGCCAGGGGGCTGGATCAGCCCCAGCATTTT.

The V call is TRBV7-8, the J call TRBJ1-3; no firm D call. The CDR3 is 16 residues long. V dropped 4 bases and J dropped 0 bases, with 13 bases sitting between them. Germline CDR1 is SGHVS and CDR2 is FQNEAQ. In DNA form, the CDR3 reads TGTGCCAGCAGCTCCTCGCGTGTGAGCTCTGGAAACACCATATATTTT. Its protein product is CASSSSRVSSGNTIYF.

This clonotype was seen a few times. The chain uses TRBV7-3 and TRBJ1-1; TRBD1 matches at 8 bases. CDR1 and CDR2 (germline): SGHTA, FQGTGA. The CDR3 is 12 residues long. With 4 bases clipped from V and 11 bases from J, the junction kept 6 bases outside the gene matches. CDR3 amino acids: CASSSGTGLAFF. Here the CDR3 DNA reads TGTGCCAGCAGCTCAGGGACAGGCTTGGCTTTCTTT.

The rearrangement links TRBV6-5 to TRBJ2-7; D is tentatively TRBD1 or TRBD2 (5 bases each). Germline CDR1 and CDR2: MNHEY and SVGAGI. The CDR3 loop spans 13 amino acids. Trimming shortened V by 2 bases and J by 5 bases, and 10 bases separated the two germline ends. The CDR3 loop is CASSYRSGHEQYF. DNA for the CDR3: TGTGCCAGCAGTTACCGTTCGGGGCACGAGCAGTACTTC.

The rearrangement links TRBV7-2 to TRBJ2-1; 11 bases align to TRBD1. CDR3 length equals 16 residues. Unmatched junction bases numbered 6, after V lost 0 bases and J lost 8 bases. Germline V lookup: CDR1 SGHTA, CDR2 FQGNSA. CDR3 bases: TGTGCCAGCAGCTTAGCCCGGACAGGGGGCAGGGATGAGCAGTTCTTC. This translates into CASSLARTGGRDEQFF.

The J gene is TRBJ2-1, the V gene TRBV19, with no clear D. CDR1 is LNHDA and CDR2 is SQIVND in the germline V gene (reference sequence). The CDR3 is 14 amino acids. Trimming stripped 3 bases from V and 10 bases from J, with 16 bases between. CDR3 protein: CASSIGPPGWEQFF. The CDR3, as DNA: TGTGCCAGTAGTATTGGGCCCCCGGGCTGGGAGCAGTTCTTC.

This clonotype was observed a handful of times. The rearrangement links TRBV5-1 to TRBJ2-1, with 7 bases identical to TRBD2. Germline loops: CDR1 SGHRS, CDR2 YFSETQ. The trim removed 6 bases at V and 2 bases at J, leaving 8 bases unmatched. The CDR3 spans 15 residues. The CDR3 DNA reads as TGCGCCAGCATGAGGGGAGGGGACGCCTACAATGAGCAGTTCTTC. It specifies CASMRGGDAYNEQFF.

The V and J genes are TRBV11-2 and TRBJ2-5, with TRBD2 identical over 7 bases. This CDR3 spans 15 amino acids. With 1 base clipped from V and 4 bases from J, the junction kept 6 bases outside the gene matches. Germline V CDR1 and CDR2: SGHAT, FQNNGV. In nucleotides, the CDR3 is TGTGCCAGCAGCTTAGGACCGGGAGGCGGAGAGACCCAGTACTTC. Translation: CASSLGPGGGETQYF.

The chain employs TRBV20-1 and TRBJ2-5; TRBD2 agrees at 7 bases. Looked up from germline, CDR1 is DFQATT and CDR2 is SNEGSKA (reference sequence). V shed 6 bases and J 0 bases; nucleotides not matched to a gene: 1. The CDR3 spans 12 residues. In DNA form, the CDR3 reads TGCAGTGCCGGGAGGTACCAAGAGACCCAGTACTTC. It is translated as CSAGRYQETQYF.

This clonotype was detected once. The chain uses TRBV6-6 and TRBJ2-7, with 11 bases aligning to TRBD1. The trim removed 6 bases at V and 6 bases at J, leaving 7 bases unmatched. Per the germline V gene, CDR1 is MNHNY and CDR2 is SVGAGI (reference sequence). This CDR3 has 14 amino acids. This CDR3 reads CASSRGQGDSEQYF. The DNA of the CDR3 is TGTGCCAGCAGCCGGGGACAGGGGGATTCCGAGCAGTACTTC.

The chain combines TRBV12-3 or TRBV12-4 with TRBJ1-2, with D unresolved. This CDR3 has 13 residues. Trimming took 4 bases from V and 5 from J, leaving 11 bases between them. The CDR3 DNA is TGTGCCAGCAGTTCAATACCCGGTTATGGCTACACCTTC. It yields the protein CASSSIPGYGYTF.

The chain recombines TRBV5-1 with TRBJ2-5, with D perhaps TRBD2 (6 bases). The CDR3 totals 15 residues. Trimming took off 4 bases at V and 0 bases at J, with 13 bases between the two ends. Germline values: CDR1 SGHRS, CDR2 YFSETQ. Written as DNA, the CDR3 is TGCGCCAGCAGCCTGGCGGGGCAGTACCAAGAGACCCAGTACTTC. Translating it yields CASSLAGQYQETQYF.

The CDR3 DNA sequence: TGTGCCAGCAGTTTGGGGTTTCGCACAGATACGCAGTATTTT. As protein: CASSLGFRTDTQYF. This rearrangement joins TRBV27 to TRBJ2-3; D call uncertain. Between the trimmed V and J ends, which lost 3 bases and 1 base, there was a span of 8 bases. Germline V gene lookup returns CDR1 MNHEY and CDR2 SMNVEV (reference sequence). The CDR3 has 14 residues.

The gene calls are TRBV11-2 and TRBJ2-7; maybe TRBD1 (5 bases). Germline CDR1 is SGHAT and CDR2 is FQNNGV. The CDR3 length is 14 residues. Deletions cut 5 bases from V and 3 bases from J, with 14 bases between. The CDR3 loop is CASSKDMGLYEQYF. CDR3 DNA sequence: TGTGCCAGCAGCAAAGACATGGGGCTCTACGAGCAGTACTTC.

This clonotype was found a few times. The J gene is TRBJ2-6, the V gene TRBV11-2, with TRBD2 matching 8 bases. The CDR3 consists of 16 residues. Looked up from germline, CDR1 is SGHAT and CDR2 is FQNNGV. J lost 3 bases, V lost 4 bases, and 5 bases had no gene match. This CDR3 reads CASSYLRGGGANVLTF. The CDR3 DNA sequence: TGTGCCAGCAGCTATCTACGGGGGGGTGGGGCCAACGTCCTGACTTTC.